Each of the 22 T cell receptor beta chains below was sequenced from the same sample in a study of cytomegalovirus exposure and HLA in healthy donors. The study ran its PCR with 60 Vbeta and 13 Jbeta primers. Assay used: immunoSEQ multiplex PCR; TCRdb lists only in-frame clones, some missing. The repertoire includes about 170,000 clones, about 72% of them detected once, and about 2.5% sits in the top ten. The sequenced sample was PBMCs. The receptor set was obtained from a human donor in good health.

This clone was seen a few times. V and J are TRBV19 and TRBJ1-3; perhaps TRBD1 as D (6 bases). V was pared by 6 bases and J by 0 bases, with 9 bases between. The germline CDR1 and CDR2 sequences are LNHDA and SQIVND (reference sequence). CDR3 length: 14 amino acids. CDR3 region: CASRRGNSGNTIYF. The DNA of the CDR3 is TGTGCCAGTAGGAGGGGGAACTCTGGAAACACCATATATTTT.

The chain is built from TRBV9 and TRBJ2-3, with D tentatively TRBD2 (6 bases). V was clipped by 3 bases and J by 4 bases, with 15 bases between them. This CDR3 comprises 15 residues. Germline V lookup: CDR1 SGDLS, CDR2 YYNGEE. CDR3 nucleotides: TGTGCCAGCAGCGCCGACGGAGGGTCCGCAGATACGCAGTATTTT. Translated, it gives CASSADGGSADTQYF. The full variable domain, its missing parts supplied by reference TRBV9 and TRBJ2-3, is DSGVTQTPKHLITATGQRVTLRCSPRSGDLSVYWYQQSLDQGLQFLIQYYNGEERAKGNILERFSAQQFPDLHSELNLSSLELGDSALYFCASSADGGSADTQYFGPGTRLTVL.

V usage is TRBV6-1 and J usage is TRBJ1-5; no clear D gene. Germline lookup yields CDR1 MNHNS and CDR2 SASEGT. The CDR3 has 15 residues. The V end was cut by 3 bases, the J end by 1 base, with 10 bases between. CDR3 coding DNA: TGTGCCAGCAGTGATGGCAGGCTAAGCAATCAGCCCCAGCATTTT. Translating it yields CASSDGRLSNQPQHF.

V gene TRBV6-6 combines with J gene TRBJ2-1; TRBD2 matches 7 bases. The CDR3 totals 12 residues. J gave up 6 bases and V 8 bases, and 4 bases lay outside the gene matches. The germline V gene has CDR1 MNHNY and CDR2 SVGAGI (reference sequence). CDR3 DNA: TGTGCCAGCTGGGGGGGGAGCAATGAGCAGTTCTTC. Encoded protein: CASWGGSNEQFF.

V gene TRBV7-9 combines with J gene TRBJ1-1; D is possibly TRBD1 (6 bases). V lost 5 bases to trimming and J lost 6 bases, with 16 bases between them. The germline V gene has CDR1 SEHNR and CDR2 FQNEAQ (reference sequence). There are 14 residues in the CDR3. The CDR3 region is CASSPTGFSPEAFF. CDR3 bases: TGTGCCAGCAGCCCCACAGGGTTTTCACCTGAAGCTTTCTTT. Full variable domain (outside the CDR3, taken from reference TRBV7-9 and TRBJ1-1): DTGVSQNPRHKITKRGQNVTFRCDPISEHNRLYWYRQTLGQGPEFLTYFQNEAQLEKSRLLSDRFSAERPKGSFSTLEIQRTEQGDSAMYLCASSPTGFSPEAFFGQGTRLTVV.

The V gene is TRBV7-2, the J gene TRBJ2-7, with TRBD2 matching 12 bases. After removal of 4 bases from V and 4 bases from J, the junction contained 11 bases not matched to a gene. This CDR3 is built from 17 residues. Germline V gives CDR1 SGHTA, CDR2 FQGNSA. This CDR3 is CASSSPLAGGQPYEQYF. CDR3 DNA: TGTGCCAGCAGCTCTCCACTAGCGGGGGGACAACCATACGAGCAGTACTTC.

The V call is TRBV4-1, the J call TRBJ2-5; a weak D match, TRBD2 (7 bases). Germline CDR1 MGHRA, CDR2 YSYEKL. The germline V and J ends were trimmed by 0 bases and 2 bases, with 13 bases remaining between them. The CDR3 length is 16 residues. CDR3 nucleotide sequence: TGCGCCAGCAGCCAAGATTTACAGGGAGGGCAAGAGACCCAGTACTTC. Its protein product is CASSQDLQGGQETQYF.

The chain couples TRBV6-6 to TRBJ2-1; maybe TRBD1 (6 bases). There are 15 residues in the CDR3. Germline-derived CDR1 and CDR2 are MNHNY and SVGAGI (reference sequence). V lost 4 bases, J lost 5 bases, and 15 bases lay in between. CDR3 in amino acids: CASSSPGHLDNEQFF. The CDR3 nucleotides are TGTGCCAGCAGTTCCCCGGGACATTTGGACAATGAGCAGTTCTTC.

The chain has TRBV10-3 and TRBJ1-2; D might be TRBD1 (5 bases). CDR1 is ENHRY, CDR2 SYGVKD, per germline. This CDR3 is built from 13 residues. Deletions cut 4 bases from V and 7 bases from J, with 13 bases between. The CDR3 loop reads CAISVDSRIGYTF. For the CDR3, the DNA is TGTGCCATCAGTGTCGACAGCCGAATTGGCTACACCTTC.

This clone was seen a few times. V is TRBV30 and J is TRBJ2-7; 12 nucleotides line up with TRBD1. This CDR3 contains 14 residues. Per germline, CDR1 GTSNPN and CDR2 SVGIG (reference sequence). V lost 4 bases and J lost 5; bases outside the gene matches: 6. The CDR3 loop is CAWTPGQGANEQYF. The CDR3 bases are TGTGCCTGGACTCCGGGACAGGGGGCGAACGAGCAGTACTTC.

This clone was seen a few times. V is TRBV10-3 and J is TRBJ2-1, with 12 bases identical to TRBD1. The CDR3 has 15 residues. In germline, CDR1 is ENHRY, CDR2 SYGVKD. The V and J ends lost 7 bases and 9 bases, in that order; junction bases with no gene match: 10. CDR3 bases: TGTGCCATCAACACGGGACAGGGGGCTACACGTGAGCAGTTCTTC. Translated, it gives CAINTGQGATREQFF.

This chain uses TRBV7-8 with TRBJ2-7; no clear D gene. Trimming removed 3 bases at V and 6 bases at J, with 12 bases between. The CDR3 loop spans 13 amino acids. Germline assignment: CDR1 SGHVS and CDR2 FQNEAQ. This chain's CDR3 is CASSLITRSEQYF. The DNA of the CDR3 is TGTGCCAGCAGCTTGATAACGAGGTCCGAGCAGTACTTC. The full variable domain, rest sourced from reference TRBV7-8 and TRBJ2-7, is GAGVSQSPRYKVAKRGQDVALRCDPISGHVSLFWYQQALGQGPEFLTYFQNEAQLDKSGLPSDRFFAERPEGSVSTLKIQRTQQEDSAVYLCASSLITRSEQYFGPGTRLTVT.

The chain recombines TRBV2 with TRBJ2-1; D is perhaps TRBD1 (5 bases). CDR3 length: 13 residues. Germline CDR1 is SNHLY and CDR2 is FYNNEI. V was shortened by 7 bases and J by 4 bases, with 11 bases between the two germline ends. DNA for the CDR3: TGTGCCAGCACCATAGACAGATACAATGAGCAGTTCTTC. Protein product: CASTIDRYNEQFF.

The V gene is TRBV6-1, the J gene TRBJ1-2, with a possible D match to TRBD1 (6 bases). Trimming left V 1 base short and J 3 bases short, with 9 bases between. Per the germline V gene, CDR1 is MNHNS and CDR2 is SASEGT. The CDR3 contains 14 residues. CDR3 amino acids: CASSEGTAYYGYTF. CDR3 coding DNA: TGTGCCAGCAGTGAAGGGACAGCCTACTATGGCTACACCTTC.

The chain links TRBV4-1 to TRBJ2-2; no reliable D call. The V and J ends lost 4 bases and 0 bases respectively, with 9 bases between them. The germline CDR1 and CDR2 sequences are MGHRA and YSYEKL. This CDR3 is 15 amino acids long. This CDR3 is CASSRVASNTGELFF. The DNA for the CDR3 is TGCGCCAGCAGCCGGGTAGCCTCGAACACCGGGGAGCTGTTTTTT.

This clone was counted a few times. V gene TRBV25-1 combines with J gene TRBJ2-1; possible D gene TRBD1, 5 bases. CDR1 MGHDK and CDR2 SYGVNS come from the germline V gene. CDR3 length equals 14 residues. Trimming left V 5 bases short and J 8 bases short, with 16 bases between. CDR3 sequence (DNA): TGTGCCAGCAGTCGCAGGGCAGCTAACGATGAGCAGTTCTTC. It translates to CASSRRAANDEQFF. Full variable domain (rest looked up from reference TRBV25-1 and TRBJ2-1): EADIYQTPRYLVIGTGKKITLECSQTMGHDKMYWYQQDPGMELHLIHYSYGVNSTEKGDLSSESTVSRIRTEHFPLTLESARPSHTSQYLCASSRRAANDEQFFGPGTRLTVL.

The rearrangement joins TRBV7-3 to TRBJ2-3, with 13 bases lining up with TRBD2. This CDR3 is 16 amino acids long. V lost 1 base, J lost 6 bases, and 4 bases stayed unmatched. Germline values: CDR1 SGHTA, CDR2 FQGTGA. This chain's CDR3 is CASSLMGLAGQDTQYF. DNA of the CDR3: TGTGCCAGCAGCTTAATGGGACTAGCGGGGCAGGATACGCAGTATTTT.

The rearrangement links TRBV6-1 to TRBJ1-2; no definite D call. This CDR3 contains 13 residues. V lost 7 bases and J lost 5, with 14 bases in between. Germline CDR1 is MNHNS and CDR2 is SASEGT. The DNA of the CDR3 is TGTGCCAGCACGGTGGGAGGGATGTATGGCTACACCTTC. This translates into CASTVGGMYGYTF.

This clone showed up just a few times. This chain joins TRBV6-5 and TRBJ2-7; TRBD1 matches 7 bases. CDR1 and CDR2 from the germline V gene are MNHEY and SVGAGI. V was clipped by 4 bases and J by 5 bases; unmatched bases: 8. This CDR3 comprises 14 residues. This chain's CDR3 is CASSFTGASHEQYF. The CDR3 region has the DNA TGTGCCAGCAGTTTCACAGGGGCGAGCCACGAGCAGTACTTC.

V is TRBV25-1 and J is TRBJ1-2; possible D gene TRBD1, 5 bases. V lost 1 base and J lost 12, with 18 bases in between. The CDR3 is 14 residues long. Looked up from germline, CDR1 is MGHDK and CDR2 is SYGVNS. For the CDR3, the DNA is TGTGCCAGCAGTGAATCGGGCAGGGAGGGAGGTGACACCTTC. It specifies CASSESGREGGDTF.

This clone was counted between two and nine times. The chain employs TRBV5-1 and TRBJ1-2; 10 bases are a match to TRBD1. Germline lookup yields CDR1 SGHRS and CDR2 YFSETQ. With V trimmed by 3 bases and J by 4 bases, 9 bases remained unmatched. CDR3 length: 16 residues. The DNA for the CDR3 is TGCGCCAGCAGCTCACTGGGGACAGGGGAGGTCTATGGCTACACCTTC. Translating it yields CASSSLGTGEVYGYTF.

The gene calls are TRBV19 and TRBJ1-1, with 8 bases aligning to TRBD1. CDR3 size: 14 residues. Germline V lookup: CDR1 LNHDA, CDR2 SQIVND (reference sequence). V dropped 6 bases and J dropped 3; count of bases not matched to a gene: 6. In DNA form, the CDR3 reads TGTGCCAGTAGAGACAGGGGAACCGACACTGAAGCTTTCTTT. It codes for CASRDRGTDTEAFF.